These 31 T cell receptor beta chains were sequenced from one sample in a study of cytomegalovirus exposure and HLA in healthy donors. The PCR was carried out with 60 Vbeta primers and 13 Jbeta primers. TCRdb keeps only in-frame clones here, not all; method: immunoSEQ multiplex PCR. Seen here are approximately 190,000 clones, around 81% observed once, and the top ten hold roughly 2.1%. Sequencing was performed on PBMCs. The receptors stem from a woman between 18 and 29 years old in good health and CMV-seropositive.

The DNA for the CDR3 is TGCGCCAGCAGCCTAGGGACTAGCGGGGGATACGAGCAGTACGTC. Translated: CASSLGTSGGYEQYV. This chain joins TRBV4-1 and TRBJ2-7; 14 nucleotides align to TRBD2. J was trimmed by 4 bases and V by 4 bases; bases with no gene match: 3. Germline CDR1 reads MGHRA; CDR2 reads YSYEKL. The CDR3 extends over 15 amino acids.

V is TRBV10-1 and J is TRBJ1-6; 10 positions agree with TRBD1. V lost 2 bases and J lost 9; bases outside the gene matches: 4. The length of the CDR3 is 15 residues. Germline CDR1 reads WNHNN; CDR2 reads SYGVQD (reference sequence). CDR3 nucleotides: TGCGCCAGCAGTGAGCCGAGGACAGGGGGTTCACCCCTCCACTTT. This sequence encodes CASSEPRTGGSPLHF.

The gene calls are TRBV7-2 and TRBJ1-1; the D gene is possibly TRBD1 (5 bases). V was cut by 3 bases and J by 1 base, with 12 bases left in between. Germline assignment: CDR1 SGHTA and CDR2 FQGNSA. CDR3 length: 15 amino acids. This CDR3 reads CASSFQGFGNTEAFF. The CDR3, as DNA: TGTGCCAGCAGCTTCCAGGGTTTTGGGAACACTGAAGCTTTCTTT.

CDR3 region: CASSWGGPYNEQFF. In DNA, the CDR3 is TGTGCCAGCAGCTGGGGGGGACCCTACAATGAGCAGTTCTTC. This chain connects TRBV7-3 to TRBJ2-1; TRBD2 matches at 7 bases. The CDR3 contains 14 residues. From germline, CDR1 is SGHTA and CDR2 FQGTGA. The V gene end was trimmed by 4 bases and the J gene end by 2 bases; junction bases not matched to a gene: 2.

This chain connects TRBV21-1 to TRBJ2-5; the DNA was not compared with TRBD1, the D call given in the table. TRBV21-1 is flagged as a pseudogene. This CDR3 spans 15 amino acids. The CDR3 is CASRGRDTSEETQYF. The CDR3, as DNA: TGTGCCAGCAGGGGACGGGACACCTCTGAAGAGACCCAGTACTTC.

The V gene is TRBV5-5, the J gene TRBJ1-2, with 7 bases identical to TRBD1. CDR3 length: 16 residues. Germline V lookup: CDR1 SGHKS, CDR2 YYEKEE (reference sequence). Trimming at V came to 0 bases and at J to 2 bases, leaving 7 bases not matched to a gene. The CDR3 loop reads CASSLGDSVTNYGYTF. In DNA form, the CDR3 reads TGTGCCAGCAGCTTGGGGGACAGCGTCACCAACTATGGCTACACCTTC. Variable domain in full (rest from reference TRBV5-5 and TRBJ1-2): DAGVTQSPTHLIKTRGQQVTLRCSPISGHKSVSWYQQVLGQGPQFIFQYYEKEERGRGNFPDRFSARQFPNYSSELNVNALLLGDSALYLCASSLGDSVTNYGYTFGSGTRLTVV.

V is TRBV6-5 and J is TRBJ1-4; D remains unclear. The V end lost 5 bases, the J end lost 8 bases, and 6 bases lay between the germline ends. The CDR3 runs to 11 residues. Germline assignment: CDR1 MNHEY and CDR2 SVGAGI. The CDR3 region is CASSPGEKLFF. For the CDR3, the DNA is TGTGCCAGCAGTCCCGGGGAAAAACTGTTTTTT.

The chain has TRBV7-3 and TRBJ2-2; D is ambiguous. Germline lookup yields CDR1 SGHTA and CDR2 FQGTGA. V lost 5 bases and J 1 base, leaving 8 bases between the germline ends. The CDR3 length is 14 residues. DNA of the CDR3: TGTGCCAGCAGCACGGCAGGGAACACCGGGGAGCTGTTTTTT. It codes for CASSTAGNTGELFF.

This clone was observed once. The chain links TRBV11-3 to TRBJ2-2; D possibly corresponds to TRBD2 (7 bases). Trimming stripped 2 bases from V and 0 bases from J, with 10 bases between. Germline V gene sequence: CDR1 SGHNT, CDR2 YENEEA. This CDR3 region has 16 residues. The CDR3 DNA sequence: TGTGCCAGCAGCTTACCGGGGGGCTCGAACACCGGGGAGCTGTTTTTT. Its translation is CASSLPGGSNTGELFF.

The genes are TRBV7-2 and TRBJ2-5, with 11 nucleotides matching TRBD2. CDR3 length equals 17 residues. V was clipped by 1 base and J by 7 bases; unmatched bases: 11. Germline CDR1 is SGHTA and CDR2 is FQGNSA. The CDR3 DNA sequence: TGTGCCAGCAGCTTAGGAACGCTAGCGGGGGGCCGGGGGACCCAGTACTTC. This sequence encodes CASSLGTLAGGRGTQYF.

The V and J genes are TRBV5-1 and TRBJ1-6; maybe TRBD1 (5 bases). Deletions cut 0 bases from V and 0 bases from J, with 10 bases between. Looked up from germline, CDR1 is SGHRS and CDR2 is YFSETQ. CDR3 length equals 17 residues. The DNA for the CDR3 is TGCGCCAGCAGCTTGGACCAGGGCCGCTCCTATAATTCACCCCTCCACTTT. Its translation: CASSLDQGRSYNSPLHF.

The chain employs TRBV19 and TRBJ1-6, with 10 bases aligning to TRBD1. This CDR3 contains 15 residues. Germline V CDR1 and CDR2: LNHDA, SQIVND (reference sequence). After removal of 5 bases from V and 8 bases from J, the junction contained 6 bases not matched to a gene. The CDR3 coding sequence is TGTGCCAGTAGTCTGGGGGGGACAGGGGATTCACCCCTCCACTTT. This gives the protein CASSLGGTGDSPLHF.

The J gene is TRBJ2-1, the V gene TRBV19; TRBD1 might be the D (6 bases). This CDR3 is 15 amino acids long. The germline V gene encodes CDR1 LNHDA and CDR2 SQIVND (reference sequence). V lost 2 bases, J lost 1 base, and 9 bases lay in between. As DNA, the CDR3 is TGTGCCAGTAGTATATCAGGGGAGTCCTACAATGAGCAGTTCTTC. Translation: CASSISGESYNEQFF.

There are a few counts of this clone. The chain carries TRBV30 and TRBJ2-2; 7 nucleotides line up with TRBD1. The CDR3 totals 14 residues. CDR1 and CDR2 (germline): GTSNPN, SVGIG (reference sequence). The trim removed 4 bases at V and 3 bases at J, leaving 5 bases unmatched. The CDR3 reads CAWKTGTDTGELFF. CDR3 in DNA: TGTGCCTGGAAGACCGGGACAGACACCGGGGAGCTGTTTTTT.

The V call is TRBV6-5, the J call TRBJ2-3; D unclear. Looked up from germline, CDR1 is MNHEY and CDR2 is SVGAGI. Trimming removed 8 bases at V and 2 bases at J, with 14 bases between. The CDR3 has 14 residues. CDR3 sequence: CASQPQVVTDTQYF. The CDR3 bases are TGTGCCAGCCAACCCCAGGTGGTCACAGATACGCAGTATTTT.

This rearrangement joins TRBV28 to TRBJ2-3, with TRBD2 matching 7 bases. This CDR3 contains 16 residues. Per germline, CDR1 MDHEN and CDR2 SYDVKM. The V segment lost 5 bases and the J segment 9 bases; nucleotides outside the gene matches: 17. The CDR3 loop reads CASSHGGTALVGTQYF. CDR3 DNA sequence: TGTGCCAGCAGTCACGGGGGGACTGCCTTAGTCGGGACGCAGTATTTT.

This clone is a singleton in its sample. CDR3: CASSRPGDPATNEKLFF. The DNA of the CDR3 is TGTGCCAGCAGCAGACCGGGGGACCCCGCAACTAATGAAAAACTGTTTTTT. The rearrangement uses TRBV11-2 and TRBJ1-4; D possibly corresponds to TRBD1 (5 bases). CDR1 is SGHAT and CDR2 is FQNNGV in the germline V gene. This CDR3 has 17 amino acids. V shed 5 bases and J shed 0 bases, with 16 bases lying between them.

The chain carries TRBV30 and TRBJ1-2; 10 positions agree with TRBD1. With 4 bases clipped from V and 2 bases from J, the junction kept 10 bases outside the gene matches. Germline V gene sequence: CDR1 GTSNPN, CDR2 SVGIG (reference sequence). The CDR3 contains 16 residues. The CDR3, as DNA: TGTGCCTGGAATCGCCCGGGACAGGGGTCAAACTATGGCTACACCTTC. Its protein is CAWNRPGQGSNYGYTF.

The chain couples TRBV27 to TRBJ1-2, with D unclear. This CDR3 region has 14 residues. Trimming stripped 6 bases from V and 4 bases from J, with 15 bases between. CDR1 is MNHEY, CDR2 SMNVEV, per germline (reference sequence). CDR3 in amino acids: CASSPAGQRYGYTF. The CDR3 DNA reads as TGTGCCAGCAGCCCAGCGGGTCAGCGCTATGGCTACACCTTC.

V usage is TRBV5-1 and J usage is TRBJ2-5, with 11 bases fitting TRBD2. This CDR3 region has 16 residues. V trimming: 5 bases; J trimming: 1 base; junction bases outside the gene matches: 7. The V gene's germline CDR1 is SGHRS and CDR2 YFSETQ. This CDR3 reads CASRPTSGGAQETQYF. The CDR3 DNA is TGCGCCAGCAGACCTACTAGCGGGGGAGCCCAAGAGACCCAGTACTTC. Full variable domain (remainder filled in from reference TRBV5-1 and TRBJ2-5): KAGVTQTPRYLIKTRGQQVTLSCSPISGHRSVSWYQQTPGQGLQFLFEYFSETQRNKGNFPGRFSGRQFSNSRSEMNVSTLELGDSALYLCASRPTSGGAQETQYFGPGTRLLVL.

The rearrangement joins TRBV5-4 to TRBJ2-7, with 8 positions matching TRBD2. CDR3 length: 14 residues. V trimming: 5 bases; J trimming: 5 bases; junction bases outside the gene matches: 9. Germline assignment: CDR1 SGHNT and CDR2 YYREEE (reference sequence). The CDR3 nucleotides are TGTGCCAGCAGATCGGGGGGGGACAAGGACGAGCAGTACTTC. It is translated as CASRSGGDKDEQYF.

This chain joins TRBV28 and TRBJ1-3, with 9 nucleotides matching TRBD1. The CDR3 covers 15 residues. CDR1 is MDHEN, CDR2 SYDVKM, per germline. The trim removed 4 bases at V and 4 bases at J, leaving 5 bases unmatched. The CDR3: CASSSAGTGGNTIYF. CDR3 coding DNA: TGTGCCAGCAGTTCCGCCGGGACAGGGGGAAACACCATATATTTT. Together with reference TRBV28 and TRBJ1-3, the CDR3 gives the full variable domain: DVKVTQSSRYLVKRTGEKVFLECVQDMDHENMFWYRQDPGLGLRLIYFSYDVKMKEKGDIPEGYSVSREKKERFSLILESASTNQTSMYLCASSSAGTGGNTIYFGEGSWLTVV.

V is TRBV7-8 and J is TRBJ2-1; 7 nucleotides line up with TRBD2. CDR1 is SGHVS and CDR2 is FQNEAQ in the germline V gene. Trimming took 5 bases from V and 2 from J; bases not matched to a gene: 12. CDR3 length: 17 residues. CDR3 DNA sequence: TGTGCCAGCAGCCTTTTGGGGGGGGTGGGAGCCTACAATGAGCAGTTCTTC. This sequence encodes CASSLLGGVGAYNEQFF.

The CDR3 DNA is TGTGCCAGCAGTTACGGCAGGGAGGGGATTTTCTTT. Protein: CASSYGREGIFF. This sequence joins TRBV6-6 and TRBJ1-1; possible D gene TRBD1, 5 bases. The germline V and J ends were trimmed by 2 bases and 13 bases, with 14 bases remaining between them. This CDR3 is 12 amino acids long. Germline values: CDR1 MNHNY, CDR2 SVGAGI (reference sequence).

This sequence joins TRBV9 and TRBJ1-2, with 8 bases fitting TRBD1. J gave up 4 bases and V 3 bases, and 17 bases lay outside the gene matches. Germline assignment: CDR1 SGDLS and CDR2 YYNGEE. The CDR3 runs 18 residues. CDR3 protein: CASSATEGGTGLFYGYTF. The CDR3 DNA reads TGTGCCAGCAGCGCAACTGAGGGAGGGACAGGATTGTTCTATGGCTACACCTTC.

This chain links TRBV11-2 with TRBJ1-1, with D perhaps matching TRBD1 (5 bases). The CDR3 consists of 15 residues. Trimming took 2 bases from V and 5 from J, leaving 15 bases between them. Looked up from germline, CDR1 is SGHAT and CDR2 is FQNNGV. Here the CDR3 reads CASSLIDGGGTEAFF. The CDR3 DNA is TGTGCCAGCAGCTTAATTGATGGGGGGGGGACTGAAGCTTTCTTT.

V gene TRBV2 combines with J gene TRBJ1-1; 9 nucleotides match TRBD1. The ends lost 6 bases at V and 5 bases at J; junction bases unmatched: 1. Germline V gives CDR1 SNHLY, CDR2 FYNNEI. The CDR3 has 12 residues. CDR3 sequence (DNA): TGTGCCAGCAGCGGGACAGGGACTGAAGCTTTCTTT. Translated: CASSGTGTEAFF.

As to this clone: A junction end diverges from the germline sequence, so it may reflect a read error. The chain carries TRBV19 and TRBJ1-5; the D gene is possibly TRBD1 (6 bases). Germline-derived CDR1 and CDR2 are LNHDA and SQIVND (reference sequence). The length of the CDR3 is 18 residues. The DNA of the CDR3 is TGTGCCGGTAGTATTATCGGAAGGGGGAGTTATAGCAATCAGCCCCAGCATTTT. Its protein product is CAGSIIGRGSYSNQPQHF.

The rearrangement links TRBV5-4 to TRBJ2-3; TRBD1 matches at 7 bases. Trimming removed 0 bases from V and 4 bases from J; junction bases left unmatched: 5. Germline lookup yields CDR1 SGHNT and CDR2 YYREEE (reference sequence). This CDR3 has 15 residues. The DNA of the CDR3 is TGTGCCAGCAGCTTGGACAGGGGTTTAGCAGATACGCAGTATTTT. This gives the protein CASSLDRGLADTQYF. The entire variable domain, with the rest obtained from reference TRBV5-4 and TRBJ2-3, is as follows: ETGVTQSPTHLIKTRGQQVTLRCSSQSGHNTVSWYQQALGQGPQFIFQYYREEENGRGNFPPRFSGLQFPNYSSELNVNALELDDSALYLCASSLDRGLADTQYFGPGTRLTVL.

The rearrangement uses TRBV11-3 and TRBJ2-5; TRBD1 is a possible D gene (5 bases). This CDR3 has 13 residues. Trimming stripped 5 bases from V and 4 bases from J, with 11 bases between. CDR1 and CDR2 (germline): SGHNT, YENEEA. CDR3 region: CASSPRQSETQYF. The CDR3 nucleotides are TGTGCCAGCAGCCCAAGACAGTCAGAGACCCAGTACTTC.

This clone was picked up a small number of times. The V gene is TRBV4-3, the J gene TRBJ1-2; maybe TRBD1 (5 bases). There are 17 residues in the CDR3. Germline CDR1 LGHNA, CDR2 YSLEER. The germline V and J ends were trimmed by 0 bases and 1 base, with 15 bases remaining between them. CDR3 protein: CASSQEIAGPLNYGYTF. The DNA for the CDR3 is TGCGCCAGCAGCCAAGAAATTGCGGGACCTCTTAACTATGGCTACACCTTC.